This record concerns one T cell receptor beta chain sequence. No antigen is known for it. No quality values exist for individual bases; no much larger clone is one base distant. At the junction V is shortened by 2 bases and J by 1 base; bases outside the gene matches: 9. Via the germline V gene (reference sequence), CDR1 is SGHKS and CDR2 YYEKEE. The CDR3 spans 18 residues, from the cysteine through the phenylalanine. Only the CDR3 region is kept as DNA, spanning 54 bases read in frame from base 1. Another Seattle source contributed samples from volunteer blood donors who had recovered from COVID-19. Whole blood was collected in K2EDTA tubes by collaborating institutions according to the institutions' own protocols. Collaborator samples were shipped for TCRbeta analysis as frozen whole blood, isolated PBMCs, or DNA extracted from either sample type. TCRbeta CDR3 regions were amplified from genomic DNA using the immunoSEQ Assay, a bias-controlled multiplex PCR. The authors processed their data as follows. The number of nucleated cells in each sample was estimated from the amplification of reference gene primers within the assay. Sequence reads were collapsed and filtered to measure the absolute abundance of every unique TCRbeta CDR3 rearrangement. For each sample, productive Simpson clonality was calculated as the square root of Simpson's diversity index across productive rearrangements. TCRdb obtained this table from immuneACCESS and retained in-frame rearrangements with V and J assigned. These tables miss some clones; where compared with another copy, unresolved V genes account for less than half of the shortfall, and the remainder is unexplained. D and trimming were read from the DNA, whereas the V and J calls and clone size are those reported in that table. For this sample the table gives about 220,000 clones, of which approximately 84% were detected only once. The biggest ten clones account for around 2.7% of the sample.

This entry belongs to a study of blood T cell repertoires in COVID-19 (TCRdb year 2020). Background for the entire study: Collaborator samples came from the United States, Italy and Spain and covered acute and convalescent phases of COVID-19. The samples were drawn from the first 160 participants of the ongoing ImmuneRACE study and from 1,254 subjects provided by 6 global collaborators. The repertoires were released in a freely available public database intended as a resource for research on the immune response to SARS-CoV-2. Deeply sampled blood TCRbeta repertoires from subjects exposed to, actively infected with, or recovered from COVID-19 were included in the dataset. HLA class I and class II types, where available, came from metadata supplied by the sample provider rather than from assay-based typing. The sample metadata nearly always contained a de-identified subject ID, COVID-19 status, age in years and sex. The prospective study material was composed of cDNA or gDNA derived from T cells, B-cell-depleted T cells, or PBMCs. General findings and caveats noted by the study authors: The quantity of clinical and demographic metadata differed by source and by participant and was supplied without curation.

The sequenced material came from peripheral blood. This receptor was taken from a woman aged 25 to 39 who had recovered from COVID-19. The chain is assembled from TRBV5-5 and TRBJ2-3; TRBD2 agrees with 11 junctional bases. The DNA sequence is TGTGCCAGCAGCTTCGTTCTAGCGGGAGGCCGTGGCACAGATACGCAGTATTTT. Its amino acids are CASSFVLAGGRGTDTQYF.